The T cell receptor (beta chain) under discussion was sequenced for a study of blood T cell repertoires in COVID-19. Looking at the study overall: There were acute and convalescent COVID-19 samples, and they came from the United States, Italy and Spain. The analysed material was cDNA or gDNA that came from T cells, B-cell-depleted T cells, or PBMCs.

V was clipped by 5 bases and J by 0 bases, with 8 bases between them. Germline V gives CDR1 SGHTA, CDR2 FQGNSA. The CDR3 is 13 residues long. Individuals aged 18 to 89 years were recruited from around 22 US areas. In the authors' workflow: Estimation of nucleated cell counts was performed using reference gene primer amplification. The assay was immunoSEQ multiplex PCR, and TCRdb's table has in-frame clones only and misses some. That table furnishes V, J and clone size, whereas the DNA furnished D and trimming. The table lists approximately 180,000 clones, roughly 89% of them singletons, with under 2.5% in the top ten.

Sequenced input: PBMCs or T cells enriched from blood (not recorded which). The sequence was obtained from a woman in her thirties or forties with acute COVID-19. The chain combines TRBV7-2 with TRBJ2-7; D is uncertain. CDR3 coding DNA: TGTGCCAGCAGCCCCCCTAGCTCCTACGAGCAGTACTTC. Protein: CASSPPSSYEQYF.